What follows are 7 T cell receptor beta chains derived from one specimen sequenced in a study of OX40 agonist ivuxolimab in advanced cancers. Repertoires were generated with immunoSEQ multiplex PCR, while TCRdb's copy carries only in-frame clones and drops some. The sample records around 60,000 clones, about 90% being singletons. The sample here was CD4+ or CD8+ T cells sorted from blood, taken in a trial of the OX40 agonist ivuxolimab. The receptors stem from an adult with an advanced solid tumor such as melanoma, head and neck, liver or kidney cancer.

The rearrangement joins TRBV13 to TRBJ2-7, with a weak D call TRBD1 (5 bases). The CDR3 contains 11 residues. Germline assignment: CDR1 PRHDT and CDR2 FYEKMQ (reference sequence). V lost 6 bases to trimming and J lost 3 bases, with 6 bases between them. The CDR3: CASSDSYEQYF. The DNA for the CDR3 is TGTGCCAGCAGTGACAGCTACGAGCAGTACTTC.

The count of this clone is one. This chain uses TRBV29-1 with TRBJ2-5; 9 bases align to TRBD1. There are 13 residues in the CDR3. Germline V gene sequence: CDR1 SQVTM, CDR2 ANQGSEA. The ends lost 7 bases at V and 5 bases at J; junction bases unmatched: 8. The CDR3 protein is CSATGQGLETQYF. The CDR3 DNA is TGCAGCGCCACGGGACAGGGTTTGGAGACCCAGTACTTC.

This sequence joins TRBV25-1 and TRBJ2-7, with 9 bases aligning to TRBD2. Germline trimming cut 0 bases from V and 5 bases from J; bases unmatched to any gene: 11. There are 17 residues in the CDR3. Germline V gene data show CDR1 as MGHDK and CDR2 as SYGVNS. CDR3 sequence: CASSEYGLASGTDEQYF. The CDR3 DNA follows: TGTGCCAGCAGTGAATACGGGTTGGCTAGCGGGACCGACGAGCAGTACTTC.

The J gene is TRBJ2-1, the V gene TRBV11-2; maybe TRBD1 (6 bases). Looked up from germline, CDR1 is SGHAT and CDR2 is FQNNGV. CDR3 size: 15 residues. V was cut by 1 base and J by 2 bases, with 9 bases left in between. The CDR3 spells CASSLAQGPYNEQFF. The CDR3 bases are TGTGCCAGCAGCTTAGCACAGGGTCCCTACAATGAGCAGTTCTTC.

The gene calls are TRBV18 and TRBJ2-7; a possible D gene is TRBD1 (5 bases). V was pared by 6 bases and J by 5 bases, with 17 bases between. CDR3 length: 14 amino acids. Germline CDR1 reads KGHSH; CDR2 reads LQKENI. The CDR3: CASSIGRAFDEQYF. CDR3 bases: TGTGCCAGCTCCATAGGCAGGGCCTTTGACGAGCAGTACTTC.

This clone was recorded once. This sequence joins TRBV7-9 and TRBJ2-3; unclear D gene. Trimming shortened V by 2 bases and J by 4 bases, and 19 bases separated the two germline ends. The CDR3 is made up of 17 amino acids. Germline CDR1 SEHNR, CDR2 FQNEAQ (reference sequence). Written as DNA, the CDR3 is TGTGCCAGCAGCTTAACGCTCTTTCCTGCCCGGGCAGATACGCAGTATTTT. This codes for CASSLTLFPARADTQYF.

This chain connects TRBV6-1 to TRBJ2-4; 11 bases line up with TRBD2. Trimming at V came to 5 bases and at J to 8 bases, leaving 8 bases not matched to a gene. There are 15 residues in the CDR3. CDR1 is MNHNS, CDR2 SASEGT, per germline. The CDR3 region has the DNA TGTGCCAGCAGTAAAATTAGCGGGAGGGCGGACATTCAGTACTTC. It specifies CASSKISGRADIQYF.